This T cell receptor beta chain was captured in a study of T cells expressing NK-cell markers. Study context: The authors derived TCR beta repertoires from sorted CD3+CD56+NKG2C+, CD3+CD56+NKG2C- and CD3+CD56-NKG2C+ T cells.

General study points: NKG2C+ dominant clonotype frequencies in several donors were roughly 1.0-7.5% of CD8+ T cells. The CD3+CD56-NKG2C+ fraction of a handful of donors was also led by these clonotypes.

From its re-call of the 5' RACE reads, TCRdb lists each CDR3 protein once, without DNA. This listing includes about 540,000 distinct CDR3 sequences. Of note for this clonotype: Its antigen is not known.

Germline-derived CDR1 and CDR2 are SGHRS and YFSETQ. The CDR3 sequence is 15 residues long. This TCR derives from a man younger than 35 in good health. The V call is TRBV5-1, the J call TRBJ2-3; lacking DNA, the TRBD1 call made by TCRdb goes unchecked. The sequencing sample was made of blood T cells: a sorted CD56 or NKG2C T cell subset, CD4+ or CD8+ T cells, or bulk PBMC T cells (not recorded which). The CDR3 reads CASSPGAKSTDTQYF. The complete variable domain, with remaining parts taken from reference TRBV5-1 and TRBJ2-3, reads KAGVTQTPRYLIKTRGQQVTLSCSPISGHRSVSWYQQTPGQGLQFLFEYFSETQRNKGNFPGRFSGRQFSNSRSEMNVSTLELGDSALYLCASSPGAKSTDTQYFGPGTRLTVL.